This entry lists 21 T cell receptor beta chains sequenced from one sample in a study of neoadjuvant nivolumab and ipilimumab in lung cancer. TCRdb keeps only in-frame clones here, not all; method: immunoSEQ multiplex PCR. Of approximately 35,000 clones in the sample, approximately 92% are singletons; the top ten hold roughly 2%. The source material was peripheral blood, sampled after neoadjuvant nivolumab, alone or with ipilimumab, at or shortly before surgery. The receptors shown here come from an adult with non-small cell lung cancer.

The CDR3 bases are TGTGCCACCAGCAGAGATATGGGGGCTAGCGGGACAGATACGCAGTATTTT. It specifies CATSRDMGASGTDTQYF. V gene TRBV15 combines with J gene TRBJ2-3, with 8 bases identical to TRBD2. Germline values: CDR1 LNHNV, CDR2 YYDKDF (reference sequence). The CDR3 runs 17 residues. The junction had 8 bases not matched to a gene; V was cut back by 0 bases and J by 3 bases.

The chain employs TRBV27 and TRBJ1-1; possibly TRBD1 for D (5 bases). Per the germline V gene, CDR1 is MNHEY and CDR2 is SMNVEV (reference sequence). This CDR3 region has 13 residues. Trimming left V 6 bases short and J 1 base short, with 9 bases between. The CDR3 region is CASSGGGNTEAFF. Here the CDR3 DNA reads TGTGCCAGCAGCGGGGGGGGGAACACTGAAGCTTTCTTT.

J is TRBJ1-4 and V is TRBV29-1; no definite D call. This CDR3 contains 14 residues. Trimming shortened V by 1 base and J by 3 bases, and 9 bases separated the two germline ends. Germline V lookup: CDR1 SQVTM, CDR2 ANQGSEA. DNA for the CDR3: TGCAGCGTTGAAGCAGCGGGAGCTAATGAAAAACTGTTTTTT. It codes for CSVEAAGANEKLFF.

The chain couples TRBV7-2 to TRBJ2-2, with a weak D call TRBD1 (6 bases). The V gene lost 5 bases and the J gene lost 2 bases, with 12 bases spanning the gap. Germline V gives CDR1 SGHTA, CDR2 FQGNSA. This CDR3 has 15 amino acids. CDR3: CASSPDRFNTGELFF. CDR3 in DNA: TGTGCCAGCAGCCCCGACAGGTTCAACACCGGGGAGCTGTTTTTT.

The J gene is TRBJ2-3, the V gene TRBV7-6; the D gene is possibly TRBD1 (7 bases). Germline V gene sequence: CDR1 SGHVS, CDR2 FNYEAQ. Trimming removed 5 bases at V and 2 bases at J, with 17 bases between. The CDR3 is 16 residues long. CDR3 nucleotides: TGTGCCAGCAGCGTCCGGCGGGACAGCTACACAGATACGCAGTATTTT. Translated, it gives CASSVRRDSYTDTQYF.

The V and J genes are TRBV5-5 and TRBJ2-3; D is perhaps TRBD2 (6 bases). The CDR3 totals 14 residues. Trimming removed 0 bases at V and 4 bases at J, with 9 bases between. Germline values: CDR1 SGHKS, CDR2 YYEKEE (reference sequence). The CDR3 protein is CASSLEPGADTQYF. CDR3 nucleotides: TGTGCCAGCAGCTTGGAGCCGGGGGCAGATACGCAGTATTTT.

This clone was counted a single time. In DNA form, the CDR3 reads TGTGCCAGCAGATTAGCGGGGCACACAGATACGCAGTATTTT. The encoded protein is CASRLAGHTDTQYF. The J gene is TRBJ2-3, the V gene TRBV6-4, with 8 bases matching TRBD2. The germline CDR1 and CDR2 sequences are MRHNA and SNTAGT. This CDR3 region has 14 residues. With V trimmed by 6 bases and J by 2 bases, 4 bases remained unmatched.

The V and J genes are TRBV2 and TRBJ1-1; the D gene is possibly TRBD1 (6 bases). V was cut by 6 bases and J by 1 base, with 12 bases left in between. From germline, CDR1 is SNHLY and CDR2 FYNNEI. There are 14 residues in the CDR3. In DNA form, the CDR3 reads TGTGCCAGCAGAATTCCAGGGGAGAACACTGAAGCTTTCTTT. It encodes CASRIPGENTEAFF.

The V call is TRBV9, the J call TRBJ2-3; 14 bases align to TRBD2. Germline V gene sequence: CDR1 SGDLS, CDR2 YYNGEE. V gave up 3 bases and J gave up 6 bases; unmatched junction bases: 6. The CDR3 has 16 residues. As DNA, the CDR3 is TGTGCCAGCAGCGCGGGACTAGCGGGAGTCGAGGATACGCAGTATTTT. It codes for CASSAGLAGVEDTQYF.

The gene calls are TRBV5-6 and TRBJ2-2; TRBD1 matches at 7 bases. This CDR3 has 15 amino acids. Trimming at V came to 7 bases and at J to 6 bases, leaving 12 bases not matched to a gene. Germline values: CDR1 SGHDT, CDR2 YYEEEE. CDR3 sequence: CASAIQGWIAGELFF. In nucleotides, the CDR3 is TGTGCCAGCGCCATACAGGGGTGGATTGCCGGGGAGCTGTTTTTT. Looking up the rest from reference TRBV5-6 and TRBJ2-2 gives the full variable domain: DAGVTQSPTHLIKTRGQQVTLRCSPKSGHDTVSWYQQALGQGPQFIFQYYEEEERQRGNFPDRFSGHQFPNYSSELNVNALLLGDSALYLCASAIQGWIAGELFFGEGSRLTVL.

The V call is TRBV9, the J call TRBJ2-5, with TRBD2 matching 9 bases. The CDR3 covers 16 residues. CDR1 is SGDLS and CDR2 is YYNGEE in the germline V gene. The junction had 8 bases not matched to a gene; V was cut back by 0 bases and J by 5 bases. The CDR3 DNA reads as TGTGCCAGCAGCGTAGAAGCTAGCGGGGCCCGGGAGACCCAGTACTTC. Translation: CASSVEASGARETQYF. Full variable domain (outside the CDR3, taken from reference TRBV9 and TRBJ2-5): DSGVTQTPKHLITATGQRVTLRCSPRSGDLSVYWYQQSLDQGLQFLIQYYNGEERAKGNILERFSAQQFPDLHSELNLSSLELGDSALYFCASSVEASGARETQYFGPGTRLLVL.

The chain has TRBV14 and TRBJ1-1, with 8 bases aligning to TRBD1. The ends lost 6 bases at V and 4 bases at J; junction bases unmatched: 4. Germline V gene lookup returns CDR1 SGHDN and CDR2 FVKESK. This CDR3 contains 13 residues. Written as DNA, the CDR3 is TGTGCCAGCAGTACCACAGGGGGCACTGAAGCTTTCTTT. This translates into CASSTTGGTEAFF.

DNA of the CDR3: TGTGCCAGCAGTGGACTGTATGAGCAGTTCTTC. Protein sequence: CASSGLYEQFF. J is TRBJ2-1 and V is TRBV6-1; D is uncertain. From germline, CDR1 is MNHNS and CDR2 SASEGT. The CDR3 length is 11 residues. V lost 4 bases to trimming and J lost 8 bases, with 6 bases between them.

This clone was found a few times. This CDR3 is CASSPGSVSSNYGYTF. The CDR3 DNA follows: TGTGCCAGCTCACCAGGCAGCGTTTCGTCTAACTATGGCTACACCTTC. V and J are TRBV18 and TRBJ1-2; unclear D gene. CDR1 KGHSH and CDR2 LQKENI come from the germline V gene. The CDR3 is 16 residues long. V lost 2 bases to trimming and J lost 0 bases, with 13 bases between them. Full variable domain (rest looked up from reference TRBV18 and TRBJ1-2): NAGVMQNPRHLVRRRGQEARLRCSPMKGHSHVYWYRQLPEEGLKFMVYLQKENIIDESGMPKERFSAEFPKEGPSILRIQQVVRGDSAAYFCASSPGSVSSNYGYTFGSGTRLTVV.

The rearrangement uses TRBV2 and TRBJ2-4, with D perhaps TRBD2 (6 bases). The CDR3 contains 15 residues. The germline CDR1 and CDR2 sequences are SNHLY and FYNNEI. Trimming took off 1 base at V and 1 base at J, with 8 bases between the two ends. The CDR3 is CASSEDAGAKNIQYF. CDR3 coding DNA: TGTGCCAGCAGTGAAGACGCGGGGGCCAAAAACATTCAGTACTTC.

The V and J genes are TRBV18 and TRBJ2-3; D unclear. Germline loops: CDR1 KGHSH, CDR2 LQKENI. The CDR3 runs 15 residues. V dropped 1 base and J dropped 0 bases, with 8 bases sitting between them. The CDR3 region is CASSPQATSTDTQYF. Written as DNA, the CDR3 is TGTGCCAGCTCACCACAGGCTACCAGCACAGATACGCAGTATTTT.

J is TRBJ1-5 and V is TRBV7-9; 8 bases are shared with TRBD1. The CDR3 runs to 16 residues. J was trimmed by 4 bases and V by 3 bases; bases with no gene match: 8. Germline lookup yields CDR1 SEHNR and CDR2 FQNEAQ (reference sequence). The chain's CDR3 is CASSFTGGKGNQPQHF. CDR3 nucleotides: TGTGCCAGCAGCTTTACAGGGGGAAAAGGGAATCAGCCCCAGCATTTT.

This clone was seen a single time. This chain joins TRBV9 and TRBJ1-1; the D gene is possibly TRBD1 (5 bases). In germline, CDR1 is SGDLS, CDR2 YYNGEE. The ends were cut back, 1 base at V and 3 bases at J, with 13 bases in the middle. CDR3 size: 15 residues. CDR3 nucleotide sequence: TGTGCCAGCAGCGTAAGAGGGGACCAGTACACTGAAGCTTTCTTT. This encodes CASSVRGDQYTEAFF.

This chain connects TRBV7-9 to TRBJ1-2, with D perhaps TRBD1 (6 bases). Germline loops: CDR1 SEHNR, CDR2 FQNEAQ (reference sequence). The CDR3 loop spans 15 amino acids. V was clipped by 3 bases and J by 6 bases, with 17 bases between them. CDR3 residues: CASSFPQTGRNGYTF. CDR3 DNA: TGTGCCAGCAGCTTTCCCCAGACAGGACGTAATGGCTACACCTTC.

This clone was recorded only once. The same CDR3 arises from other DNA sequences in this sample as well. This chain uses TRBV15 with TRBJ1-2; no clear D gene. Trimming stripped 0 bases from V and 2 bases from J, with 4 bases between. From germline, CDR1 is LNHNV and CDR2 YYDKDF (reference sequence). The CDR3 is 13 amino acids. CDR3 residues: CATSRDGNYGYTF. In DNA, the CDR3 is TGTGCCACCAGCAGAGATGGGAACTATGGCTACACCTTC.

This chain links TRBV19 with TRBJ2-5, with D unresolved. The V and J ends lost 5 bases and 0 bases respectively, with 7 bases between them. This CDR3 is built from 13 residues. The germline CDR1 and CDR2 sequences are LNHDA and SQIVND (reference sequence). The CDR3 protein is CASSSGHQETQYF. CDR3 sequence (DNA): TGTGCCAGTAGTTCCGGACACCAAGAGACCCAGTACTTC. Supplemented by reference TRBV19 and TRBJ2-5, the full variable domain reads DGGITQSPKYLFRKEGQNVTLSCEQNLNHDAMYWYRQDPGQGLRLIYYSQIVNDFQKGDIAEGYSVSREKKESFPLTVTSAQKNPTAFYLCASSSGHQETQYFGPGTRLLVL.